Listed below are T cell receptor beta chains from one sample, sequenced in a study of cytomegalovirus exposure and HLA in healthy donors. The table came from immunoSEQ multiplex PCR; TCRdb's copy has only in-frame clones and leaves some out. The sample has more than 300,000 clones; approximately 90% are singletons. The material sequenced was PBMCs. Receptors originate from a woman under 30 in good health and CMV-seronegative. The CDR3 runs from the conserved cysteine through the conserved F or W. D genes are given only for firm matches. The size entry is marked missing in some rows and otherwise reads once, few, many or a size class.

clone size,D gene,CDR3 length,J gene,V gene,CDR3 protein,CDR3 DNA
once,TRBD2,16,TRBJ2-1,TRBV5-1,CASSLATSGNYNEQFF,TGCGCCAGCAGCTTGGCGACTAGCGGGAATTACAATGAGCAGTTCTTC
.,TRBD1,13,TRBJ2-5,TRBV27,CASSLGTGETQYF,TGTGCCAGCAGTTTAGGGACAGGGGAGACCCAGTACTTC
once,.,15,TRBJ1-1,TRBV5-1,CASSPDGGSLSRAFF,TGCGCCAGCAGCCCGGATGGGGGCTCCCTCTCAAGAGCTTTCTTT
.,.,13,TRBJ2-1,TRBV11-1,CASSPEAGNEQFF,TGTGCCAGCAGCCCAGAGGCGGGCAATGAGCAGTTCTTC
.,.,14,TRBJ1-3,TRBV28,CASSFPGTGNTIYF,TGTGCCAGCAGTTTCCCAGGGACTGGAAACACCATATATTTT
.,TRBD1,13,TRBJ2-2,TRBV29-1,CSVKRTGDGELFF,TGCAGCGTTAAACGGACAGGGGACGGGGAGCTGTTTTTT
.,.,13,TRBJ1-4,TRBV6-5,CASSYSANEKLFF,TGTGCCAGCAGTTACTCCGCGAATGAAAAACTGTTTTTT
.,TRBD1,16,TRBJ2-7,TRBV4-1,CASSPAMTGGFDEQYF,TGCGCCAGCAGCCCAGCTATGACAGGGGGCTTCGACGAGCAGTACTTC
.,TRBD1,16,TRBJ1-2,TRBV30,CAWFCPGGMFGDGYTF,TGTGCCTGGTTTTGCCCAGGGGGCATGTTCGGTGATGGCTACACCTTC
.,.,14,TRBJ2-7,TRBV7-2,CASSFGGRSHEQYF,TGTGCCAGCAGCTTCGGGGGGCGCAGCCACGAGCAGTACTTC
.,TRBD1,17,TRBJ1-5,TRBV12-5,CASGLATGGSDDQPQHF,TGTGCTAGTGGTTTGGCAACAGGGGGCAGCGATGATCAGCCCCAGCATTTT
.,.,15,TRBJ1-2,TRBV23-1,CASSQTPIRAIGYTF,TGCGCCAGCAGTCAAACCCCGATCCGAGCGATTGGCTACACCTTC
.,TRBD1,16,TRBJ2-3,TRBV5-8,CASSLEGTENTDTQYF,TGTGCCAGCAGCTTGGAGGGGACAGAGAACACAGATACGCAGTATTTT
.,.,15,TRBJ2-1,TRBV5-1,CASSLAGFLPGEQFF,TGCGCCAGCAGCTTGGCGGGGTTTCTCCCAGGCGAGCAGTTCTTC
.,.,13,TRBJ2-1,TRBV7-3,CASSLGLQDEQFF,TGTGCCAGCAGCTTGGGGCTCCAAGATGAGCAGTTCTTC